The 7 T cell receptor beta chains below come from one sample, sequenced in a study of blood T cell repertoires in COVID-19. Clones were sequenced by immunoSEQ multiplex PCR, and TCRdb holds only the in-frame ones, with some missing. The data show around 250,000 clones, almost 85% seen once. Material: peripheral blood. Receptor source: a woman of 80 years or more with acute or convalescent COVID-19.

V gene TRBV5-5 combines with J gene TRBJ1-5; D unresolved. Trimming took 4 bases from V and 2 from J, leaving 7 bases between them. Germline assignment: CDR1 SGHKS and CDR2 YYEKEE (reference sequence). CDR3 length: 13 amino acids. The CDR3 DNA is TGTGCCAGCAGCCTAGACGGCAATCAGCCCCAGCATTTT. Amino acids: CASSLDGNQPQHF.

The chain combines TRBV30 with TRBJ2-5, with D perhaps TRBD1 (6 bases). Trimming stripped 2 bases from V and 5 bases from J, with 15 bases between. The CDR3 sequence is 14 residues long. From germline, CDR1 is GTSNPN and CDR2 SVGIG (reference sequence). Here the CDR3 reads CAWSPAGAVETQYF. The CDR3 nucleotides are TGTGCCTGGAGTCCCGCAGGGGCCGTGGAGACCCAGTACTTC.

The rearrangement joins TRBV19 to TRBJ2-5, with D possibly matching TRBD1 (5 bases). The V gene's germline CDR1 is LNHDA and CDR2 SQIVND (reference sequence). V dropped 4 bases and J dropped 2 bases, with 11 bases sitting between them. The CDR3 has 14 amino acids. The CDR3 spells CASSKAQGQETQYF. As DNA, the CDR3 is TGTGCCAGTAGTAAGGCGCAGGGACAAGAGACCCAGTACTTC. Variable domain in full (rest from reference TRBV19 and TRBJ2-5): DGGITQSPKYLFRKEGQNVTLSCEQNLNHDAMYWYRQDPGQGLRLIYYSQIVNDFQKGDIAEGYSVSREKKESFPLTVTSAQKNPTAFYLCASSKAQGQETQYFGPGTRLLVL.

The gene calls are TRBV5-4 and TRBJ1-1; 8 bases agree with TRBD1. With 0 bases clipped from V and 4 bases from J, the junction kept 5 bases outside the gene matches. The CDR3 spans 15 residues. CDR1 is SGHNT and CDR2 is YYREEE in the germline V gene (reference sequence). CDR3 region: CASSLAQGAITEAFF. In DNA, the CDR3 is TGTGCCAGCAGCTTGGCCCAGGGGGCGATCACTGAAGCTTTCTTT.

The chain carries TRBV2 and TRBJ1-2, with D tentatively TRBD1 (6 bases). The CDR3 runs to 13 residues. Germline V CDR1 and CDR2: SNHLY, FYNNEI. The DNA of the CDR3 is TGTGCTGAGGAGACAGGTGACAACTATGGCTACACCTTC. The encoded protein is CAEETGDNYGYTF.

V gene TRBV6-5 combines with J gene TRBJ1-6, with unresolved D. The CDR3 totals 13 residues. Germline-derived CDR1 and CDR2 are MNHEY and SVGAGI. With 2 bases removed from V and 7 bases from J, the gap between germline ends came to 6 bases. CDR3 bases: TGTGCCAGCAGTTACAGGGAGAATTCACCCCTCCACTTT. Translating gives CASSYRENSPLHF.

This chain joins TRBV28 and TRBJ2-7; 11 nucleotides agree with TRBD2. CDR1 MDHEN and CDR2 SYDVKM come from the germline V gene. J lost 7 bases, V lost 2 bases, and 7 bases had no gene match. This CDR3 contains 15 residues. The chain's CDR3 is CASSLVAGGFGEQYF. For the CDR3, the DNA is TGTGCCAGCAGTTTAGTAGCGGGAGGGTTTGGGGAGCAGTACTTC.